These T cell receptor beta chains were read from a single sample in a study of OX40 agonist ivuxolimab in advanced cancers. The data were produced by immunoSEQ multiplex PCR, yet TCRdb's version contains in-frame clones alone and is incomplete. The sample consists of 69,000 or so clones, about 91% of them appearing once. The material sequenced was CD4+ or CD8+ T cells sorted from blood, taken in a trial of the OX40 agonist ivuxolimab. These receptors were taken from an adult with an advanced solid tumor such as melanoma, head and neck, liver or kidney cancer. Each CDR3 is given with its conserved first and last residue.

v_gene	j_gene	CDR3aa
TRBV5-1	TRBJ2-5	CASSRTSGIQETQYF
TRBV10-1	TRBJ1-1	CASSVGLKNTEAFF
TRBV29-1	TRBJ1-1	CSVTQPGTEAFF
TRBV28	TRBJ1-6	CASSFQAGTPIHSPLHF
TRBV9	TRBJ2-2	CASSVEGTTNTGELFF
TRBV19	TRBJ1-1	CASIQGWGPTEAFF
TRBV5-1	TRBJ2-2	CASSFGWGQHTGELFF
TRBV19	TRBJ1-5	CASSLWTGGNYQPQHF
TRBV5-5	TRBJ2-5	CASSSSPEETQYF
TRBV6-5	TRBJ1-1	CASSYRAGAEEAFF
TRBV2	TRBJ1-5	CASSGLLSNQPQHF
TRBV7-8	TRBJ1-1	CASSLEKGEAFF
TRBV7-9	TRBJ1-1	CASSQPTNTEAFF
TRBV6-4	TRBJ2-1	CASSDSGQGFKQFF
TRBV28	TRBJ1-2	CASSTKAGSEDYGYTF
TRBV11-2	TRBJ2-7	CASTSGTSGVYEQYF
TRBV5-4	TRBJ1-1	CASSLQSFNTEAFF
TRBV19	TRBJ1-5	CASSIAQGTYQPQHF
TRBV6-4	TRBJ1-5	CASSESARRSYQPQHF
TRBV7-2	TRBJ2-1	CASSFLAGEYNEQFF
TRBV7-9	TRBJ2-2	CASSLGQGRTGELFF
TRBV5-8	TRBJ1-1	CASSLGLGLNTEAFF
TRBV9	TRBJ2-1	CASSVVAGPRSYNEQFF
TRBV5-1	TRBJ1-1	CASSLEENTEAFF
TRBV29-1	TRBJ1-1	CSVVLAYRSTEAFF
TRBV4-2	TRBJ2-1	CASSLLGGSGGAYNEQFF
TRBV6-6	TRBJ1-3	CASSLPAGSGNTIYF
TRBV6-1	TRBJ1-1	CASSGGPYTEAFF
TRBV15	TRBJ2-3	CATSRDLLGLAITDTQYF
TRBV30	TRBJ1-2	CAWSDGQIVSDGYTF
TRBV7-7	TRBJ2-2	CASSPQLGQGNTGELFF